This T cell receptor beta chain was sequenced during a study of blood T cell repertoires in COVID-19. Study information: Donors in the United States, Italy and Spain gave samples during acute or convalescent COVID-19.

The ends were cut back, 3 bases at V and 0 bases at J, with 12 bases in the middle. The germline V gene encodes CDR1 MNHNS and CDR2 SASEGT. The CDR3 is made up of 16 amino acids. As handled by the study authors: How many nucleated cells were present was estimated from reference gene primer amplification. Using immunoSEQ multiplex PCR, the repertoire was profiled, and TCRdb retains in-frame clones only, with some absent. V, J and clone size were drawn from that table, and D and trimming were deduced from the DNA. This sample yields about 200,000 clones, of which about 88% are seen a single time; roughly 6.2% belongs to the top ten. This clone was recorded only once.

Sequencing was carried out using peripheral blood. The V gene is TRBV6-1, the J gene TRBJ1-5; no clear D gene. The sequence was obtained from a woman between 35 and 50 years old who had recovered from COVID-19. The CDR3 DNA sequence: TGTGCCAGCAGTGATGGGCAGAGCTATAGCAATCAGCCCCAGCATTTT. Its protein product is CASSDGQSYSNQPQHF.